The T cell receptor beta chain described here comes from a study of blood T cell repertoires in COVID-19. Study information: Acute-phase and convalescent COVID-19 samples originated in the United States, Italy and Spain.

Germline loops: CDR1 MNHEY, CDR2 SVGAGI. V dropped 10 bases and J dropped 1 base, with 13 bases sitting between them. The CDR3 is 13 amino acids. The authors' processing: The assay estimated nucleated cells by amplifying reference gene primers. Here immunoSEQ multiplex PCR was the method, and the copy in TCRdb shows in-frame clones only, minus some. Clonal size and the V and J genes are those of that table, whereas D and trimming came from the DNA. This table has 15,000 to 20,000 clones, roughly 77% appearing once. The chain links TRBV6-5 to TRBJ1-1, with D possibly being TRBD1 (5 bases). Sequenced sample: peripheral blood. This sequence originates from a man in his 60s with acute or convalescent COVID-19. The CDR3: CATLLDRNTEAFF. CDR3 bases: TGTGCCACCCTTCTCGACAGGAACACTGAAGCTTTCTTT.